Described below is a single TCR beta chain sequence and its context. Its target is not known. Specified treatment: oral pan-JAK inhibitor, 5-10 mg twice daily. PBMCs were stained for CD3, CD4 and CD8, and CD4+ and CD8+ T cells were sorted. Sequencing relied on a cDNA template that was reverse transcribed from extracted RNA. Clones were sequenced by immunoSEQ multiplex PCR, and TCRdb holds only the in-frame ones, with some missing. The table lists 190,000 or so clones, 55% to 70% of them singletons, with less than 3.5% in the top ten. The data were taken from a study of CD8+ T cells in alopecia areata. Trimming took off 4 bases at V and 4 bases at J, with 11 bases between the two ends. The CDR3 contains 13 residues. Looked up from germline, CDR1 is GTSNPN and CDR2 is SVGIG (reference sequence). Regarding the study as a whole: Tofacitinib significantly lowered scalp clonality and expanded CD8+ clones among the top 100. There were also resident alphabeta T cells of normal skin sequenced in scalp samples.

The material sequenced was CD4+ T cells sorted from blood, taken at week 4, from a patient treated with tofacitinib. The receptor was isolated from a human donor with alopecia areata. The rearrangement uses TRBV30 and TRBJ1-5, with D maybe TRBD1 (5 bases). The chain's CDR3 is CAWIGDSNQPQHF. DNA for the CDR3: TGTGCCTGGATAGGGGACTCTAATCAGCCCCAGCATTTT.